This TCR beta chain was documented in a study of T cell responses to AZD1222 COVID-19 vaccine. Sequencing used immunoSEQ multiplex PCR; TCRdb keeps in-frame clones, though not all of them. Here the sample spans about 96,000 clones, 70% to 90% being singletons. In the case of this clone: Its antigen remains unknown.

Findings of the study overall: Increases in Spike-specific TCR breadth and depth were seen after two AZD1222 doses. Reports indicate that nearly half of spike-specific TCRs are directed at unmutated variant regions.

This CDR3 spans 13 amino acids. The germline CDR1 and CDR2 sequences are MNHNS and SASEGT. Losses at the gene ends were 2 bases for V and 11 bases for J; bases not matched to a gene: 6. This chain connects TRBV6-1 to TRBJ1-1, with 9 bases identical to TRBD1. The receptor's source is an adult in good health. This specimen was peripheral blood, taken on day 0 of AZD1222 vaccination. In DNA form, the CDR3 reads TGTGCCAGCAGTGAACAGACAGGGGGGAAGGCTTTCTTT. Translated: CASSEQTGGKAFF.